This T cell receptor (beta chain) was identified in a study of shared clonotypes between healthy human individuals. Study-wide results and limits: It was expected that sequencing depth would affect clonotype sharing among donors.

Generated by immunoSEQ multiplex PCR, the TCRdb table keeps only in-frame clones and is missing some. The table records some 530,000 clones, 81% of them present only once. Looked up from germline, CDR1 is LNHDA and CDR2 is SQIVND (reference sequence). Trimming stripped 7 bases from V and 8 bases from J, with 26 bases between. The CDR3 runs to 17 residues. On this clone itself: Its antigen is as yet unknown.

The source of this sequence is a woman aged 40 to 49 in good health. Some clones in this sample may be carry-over from other donors' samples. V usage is TRBV19 and J usage is TRBJ1-4; maybe TRBD1 (5 bases). The sequencing sample was made of PBMCs. CDR3 residues: CASTPWVRGGGEEKLFF. CDR3 bases: TGTGCCAGTACTCCTTGGGTCAGAGGCGGGGGAGAGGAAAAACTGTTTTTT.